A selection of T cell receptor beta chains follows, all from one sample in a study of blood T cell repertoires in COVID-19. Assay: immunoSEQ multiplex PCR; the TCRdb copy retains only in-frame clones and omits some. This sample has 60,000 or so clones, with around 85% found just once. The specimen was peripheral blood. These receptors came from a human donor in a cohort sampled during active COVID-19. CDR3s include the opening cysteine and the closing phenylalanine or tryptophan. A D gene is named only where the DNA matches it firmly. Size values are once, few and many counts, or a class for expanded clones, and some rows have none.

V gene	J gene	clone size	D gene	CDR3 protein	CDR3 DNA
TRBV7-9	TRBJ1-5	.	.	CASSLGANQPQHF	TGTGCCAGCAGCTTAGGAGCTAATCAGCCCCAGCATTTT
TRBV9	TRBJ2-2	.	.	CASSVAGGLNTGELFF	TGTGCCAGCAGCGTAGCGGGGGGCCTTAACACCGGGGAGCTGTTTTTT
TRBV6-5	TRBJ1-2	.	.	CASRTPAHGYTF	TGTGCCAGCAGGACACCAGCCCATGGCTACACCTTC
TRBV11-2	TRBJ1-1	.	.	CASSPQGQGPEAFF	TGTGCCAGCAGCCCGCAGGGACAAGGGCCCGAAGCTTTCTTT
TRBV7-8	TRBJ2-7	.	TRBD2	CASSLQASGYEQYF	TGTGCCAGCAGCTTACAGGCTAGCGGATACGAGCAGTACTTC
TRBV18	TRBJ1-1	.	.	CASSTTRMNTEAFF	TGTGCCAGCTCCACCACCAGGATGAACACTGAAGCTTTCTTT
TRBV7-2	TRBJ2-3	once	TRBD2	CASRTGLAGPSTDTQYF	TGTGCCAGCAGAACGGGACTAGCGGGGCCGAGCACAGATACGCAGTATTTT
TRBV6-5	TRBJ2-7	.	TRBD1	CASSYGGTGLYEQYF	TGTGCCAGCAGTTACGGCGGGACAGGGTTGTACGAGCAGTACTTC
TRBV10-3	TRBJ1-5	.	.	CAIRATDSNQPQHF	TGTGCCATCAGAGCGACCGATAGCAATCAGCCCCAGCATTTT
TRBV7-9	TRBJ2-1	.	.	CASTGLLYNEQFF	TGTGCCAGCACCGGGCTCCTCTACAATGAGCAGTTCTTC
TRBV7-2	TRBJ1-2	.	TRBD1	CASSNGQGIDGYTF	TGTGCCAGCAGCAACGGACAGGGCATAGATGGCTACACCTTC
TRBV6-5	TRBJ2-5	.	TRBD2	CASSYLAGVQETQYF	TGTGCCAGCAGTTACTTAGCGGGGGTCCAGGAGACCCAGTACTTC
TRBV5-4	TRBJ2-5	.	TRBD2	CASSFRGGQETQYF	TGTGCCAGCAGCTTCCGGGGGGGCCAAGAGACCCAGTACTTC
TRBV5-1	TRBJ1-1	.	TRBD1	CASSWDRADTEAFF	TGCGCCAGCAGCTGGGACAGGGCAGACACTGAAGCTTTCTTT
TRBV18	TRBJ2-1	.	TRBD1	CASSLRPGQSSYNEQFF	TGTGCCAGCTCCCTCAGACCGGGACAGAGCTCCTACAATGAGCAGTTCTTC
TRBV19	TRBJ2-1	once	TRBD2	CASSSPGLAGDNEQFF	TGTGCCAGTAGTAGCCCGGGACTAGCGGGGGACAATGAGCAGTTCTTC
TRBV7-2	TRBJ2-1	.	.	CASSLGLSGYNEQFF	TGTGCCAGCAGCTTAGGTCTCTCGGGTTACAATGAGCAGTTCTTC